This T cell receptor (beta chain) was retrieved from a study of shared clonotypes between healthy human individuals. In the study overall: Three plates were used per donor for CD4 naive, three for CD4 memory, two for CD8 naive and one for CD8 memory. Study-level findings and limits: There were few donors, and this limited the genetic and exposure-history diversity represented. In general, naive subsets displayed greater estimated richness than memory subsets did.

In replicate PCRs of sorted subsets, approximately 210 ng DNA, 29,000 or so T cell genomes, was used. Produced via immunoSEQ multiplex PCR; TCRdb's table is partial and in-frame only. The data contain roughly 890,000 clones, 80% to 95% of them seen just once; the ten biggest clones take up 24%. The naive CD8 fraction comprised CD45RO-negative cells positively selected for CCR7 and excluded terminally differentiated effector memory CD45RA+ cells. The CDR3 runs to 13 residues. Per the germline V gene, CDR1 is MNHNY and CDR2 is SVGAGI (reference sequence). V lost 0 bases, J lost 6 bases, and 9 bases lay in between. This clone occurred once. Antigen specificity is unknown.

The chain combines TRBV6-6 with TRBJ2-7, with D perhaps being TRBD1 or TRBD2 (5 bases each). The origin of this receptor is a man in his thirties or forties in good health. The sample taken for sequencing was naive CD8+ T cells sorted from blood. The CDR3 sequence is CASSYSLGAEQYF. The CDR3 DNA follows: TGTGCCAGCAGTTACTCGCTCGGGGCCGAGCAGTACTTC.